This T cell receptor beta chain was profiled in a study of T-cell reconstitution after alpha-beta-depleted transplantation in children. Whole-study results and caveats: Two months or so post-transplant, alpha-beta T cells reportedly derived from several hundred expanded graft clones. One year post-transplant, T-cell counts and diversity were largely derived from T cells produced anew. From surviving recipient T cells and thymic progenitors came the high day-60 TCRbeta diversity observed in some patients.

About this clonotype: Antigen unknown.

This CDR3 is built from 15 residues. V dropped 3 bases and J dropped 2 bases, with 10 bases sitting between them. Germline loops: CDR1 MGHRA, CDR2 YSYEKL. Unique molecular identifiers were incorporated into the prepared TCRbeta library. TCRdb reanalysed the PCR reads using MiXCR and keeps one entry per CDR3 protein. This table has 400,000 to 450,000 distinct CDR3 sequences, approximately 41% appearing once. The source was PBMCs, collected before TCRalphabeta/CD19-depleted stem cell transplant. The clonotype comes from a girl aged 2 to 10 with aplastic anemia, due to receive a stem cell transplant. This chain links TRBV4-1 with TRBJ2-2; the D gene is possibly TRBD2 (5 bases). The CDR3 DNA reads TGCGCCAGCAGCCAGGCGGGCGGTAACACCGGGGAGCTGTTTTTT. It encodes CASSQAGGNTGELFF.